Listed below are T cell receptor beta chains from one sample, sequenced in a study of T-cell reconstitution after alpha-beta-depleted transplantation in children. TCRdb re-called the PCR reads with MiXCR, one entry per CDR3 protein. Here the sample spans approximately 500,000 distinct CDR3 sequences, approximately 30% being singletons. Sequencing used PBMCs, obtained before TCRalphabeta/CD19-depleted stem cell transplant. These receptors originate from a boy in the first two years of life with Wiskott-Aldrich syndrome, due to receive a stem cell transplant. Each CDR3 is given with its conserved first and last residue. Some rows mark clone size as missing; the rest say once, few, many or name a class of expanded clone.

abundance: few; v_gene: TRBV15; CDR3aa: CATSRDFYNSGAVYEQYF
abundance: few; v_gene: TRBV24-1; CDR3aa: CATSDPGQGAHEQYF
abundance: .; v_gene: TRBV29-1; CDR3aa: CSVNQETQYF
abundance: few; v_gene: TRBV28; CDR3aa: CASSQAGVAGGTDTQYF
abundance: .; v_gene: TRBV12-3/TRBV12-4; CDR3aa: CASSLAGQVDARYEQYF
abundance: few; v_gene: TRBV15; CDR3aa: CATSRDSRSVNEQFF
abundance: few; v_gene: TRBV5-1; CDR3aa: CASSFPAGAANEQFF
abundance: few; v_gene: TRBV27; CDR3aa: CASSFPVTGYVQETQYF
abundance: few; v_gene: TRBV15; CDR3aa: CATSSVTSRYNEQFF
abundance: .; v_gene: TRBV20-1; CDR3aa: CSAREPSGTYNEQFF
abundance: .; v_gene: TRBV6-2/TRBV6-3; CDR3aa: CASRRVPNQPQHF
abundance: few; v_gene: TRBV4-2; CDR3aa: CASSQDMESYEQYF
abundance: .; v_gene: TRBV9; CDR3aa: CASSVGLGRSYNSPLHF
abundance: .; v_gene: TRBV20-1; CDR3aa: CSAVPGLVSYEQYF
abundance: .; v_gene: TRBV12-3/TRBV12-4; CDR3aa: CASSRTAYNSPLHF
abundance: .; v_gene: TRBV7-2; CDR3aa: CASSLDGQKSTDTQYF
abundance: .; v_gene: TRBV5-1; CDR3aa: CASSLFSGLETQYF
abundance: few; v_gene: TRBV2; CDR3aa: CASSDGRGQETQYF
abundance: .; v_gene: TRBV15; CDR3aa: CATSRDLGVGSYEQYF
abundance: few; v_gene: TRBV12-3/TRBV12-4; CDR3aa: CASSLTGEFTDTQYF
abundance: few; v_gene: TRBV11-2; CDR3aa: CASSSLKTDTQYF
abundance: few; v_gene: TRBV27; CDR3aa: CASSRASQGTGELFF
abundance: few; v_gene: TRBV4-1; CDR3aa: CASSQPTGGAGQPQHF
abundance: .; v_gene: TRBV4-1; CDR3aa: CASSPSGLAGIPEQYF
abundance: .; v_gene: TRBV5-1; CDR3aa: CASSAPGDTQYF
abundance: few; v_gene: TRBV3-1; CDR3aa: CASSQEGNVLTF
abundance: .; v_gene: TRBV27; CDR3aa: CASSQNSIKGGELFF